The sequence of this TCR beta chain was determined in a study of neurological immune-mediated disorders. The unsorted libraries were produced from 2 million PBMCs held at -80 C. There are many counts of this clonotype. TCRdb called the 5' RACE reads again in MiXCR, with one record for every CDR3 protein. The repertoire holds about 66,000 distinct CDR3 sequences, with roughly 4.5% as singletons. The CDR3 consists of 14 residues. The V gene lost 3 bases and the J gene lost 5 bases, with 16 bases spanning the gap. CDR1 and CDR2 from the germline V gene are SQVTM and ANQGSEA. The V and J genes are TRBV29-1 and TRBJ1-1; D possibly corresponds to TRBD1 (5 bases). The sequenced sample consisted of PBMCs. The source of this sequence is a man aged 25 to 45 with multiple sclerosis. CDR3 in DNA: TGCAGCGTTGACTTGGGTAGGGGTCTGACTGAAGCTTTCTTT. It yields the protein CSVDLGRGLTEAFF.